These 5 T cell receptor beta chains were all obtained from the same sample, sequenced in a study of blood T cell repertoires in COVID-19. Clones were read by immunoSEQ multiplex PCR, and TCRdb kept only the in-frame ones, dropping some. Of some 80,000 clones listed, about 76% are singletons. The sample comprised peripheral blood. The receptors derive from a man of 80 years or more with acute or convalescent COVID-19.

This clone appeared once. The chain employs TRBV15 and TRBJ1-2; TRBD1 matches 7 bases. Per germline, CDR1 LNHNV and CDR2 YYDKDF (reference sequence). V lost 5 bases and J lost 5; bases outside the gene matches: 17. The CDR3 extends over 17 amino acids. In DNA form, the CDR3 reads TGTGCCACCAGCCTTGGGCCGACAGGAGGGGGCGGGTATGGCTACACCTTC. Translated, it gives CATSLGPTGGGGYGYTF.

This clone was seen a handful of times. The J gene is TRBJ2-5, the V gene TRBV5-4, with 9 bases aligning to TRBD2. This CDR3 region has 14 residues. CDR1 SGHNT and CDR2 YYREEE come from the germline V gene (reference sequence). The ends lost 4 bases at V and 6 bases at J; junction bases unmatched: 7. The CDR3 spells CASSPTSGRQTQYF. The CDR3 nucleotides read TGTGCCAGCAGCCCTACTAGCGGGCGTCAGACCCAGTACTTC.

The rearrangement links TRBV19 to TRBJ1-5; 7 bases are shared with TRBD1. This CDR3 is 14 amino acids long. J gave up 7 bases and V 4 bases, and 7 bases lay outside the gene matches. Germline CDR1 is LNHDA and CDR2 is SQIVND (reference sequence). Here the CDR3 reads CASSRGQAFQPQHF. CDR3 in DNA: TGTGCCAGTAGTAGAGGACAGGCCTTCCAGCCCCAGCATTTT.

The rearrangement links TRBV4-3 to TRBJ2-7; D is uncertain. The ends were cut back, 0 bases at V and 5 bases at J, with 11 bases in the middle. Germline CDR1 and CDR2: LGHNA and YSLEER. This CDR3 contains 14 residues. CDR3 residues: CASSQDLAWDEQYF. The CDR3 bases are TGCGCCAGCAGCCAAGATTTAGCTTGGGACGAGCAGTACTTC.

The rearrangement uses TRBV7-3 and TRBJ2-3; 10 bases are shared with TRBD2. J gave up 4 bases and V 1 base, and 17 bases lay outside the gene matches. The CDR3 is made up of 20 amino acids. Germline CDR1 is SGHTA and CDR2 is FQGTGA. CDR3 nucleotide sequence: TGTGCCAGCAGCTTAATATCCCTAGCGGGAGTTCGAGGGGGGGCAGATACGCAGTATTTT. This translates into CASSLISLAGVRGGADTQYF. Full variable domain (remainder filled in from reference TRBV7-3 and TRBJ2-3): GAGVSQTPSNKVTEKGKYVELRCDPISGHTALYWYRQSLGQGPEFLIYFQGTGAADDSGLPNDRFFAVRPEGSVSTLKIQRTERGDSAVYLCASSLISLAGVRGGADTQYFGPGTRLTVL.